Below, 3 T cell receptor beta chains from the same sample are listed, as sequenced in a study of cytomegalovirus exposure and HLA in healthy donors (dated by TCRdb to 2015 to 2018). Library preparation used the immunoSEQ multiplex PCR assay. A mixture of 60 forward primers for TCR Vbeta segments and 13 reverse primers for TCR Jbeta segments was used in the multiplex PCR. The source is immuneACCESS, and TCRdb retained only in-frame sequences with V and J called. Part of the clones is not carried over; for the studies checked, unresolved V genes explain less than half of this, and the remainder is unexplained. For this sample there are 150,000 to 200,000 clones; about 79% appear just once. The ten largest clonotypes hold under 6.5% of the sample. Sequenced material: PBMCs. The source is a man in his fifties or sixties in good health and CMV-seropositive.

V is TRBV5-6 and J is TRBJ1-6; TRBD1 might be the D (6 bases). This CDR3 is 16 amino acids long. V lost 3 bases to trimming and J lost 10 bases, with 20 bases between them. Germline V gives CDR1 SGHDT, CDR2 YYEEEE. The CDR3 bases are TGTGCCAGCAGCTCCAACTTACAGGGAGGGGGGTCACCCCTCCACTTT. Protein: CASSSNLQGGGSPLHF.

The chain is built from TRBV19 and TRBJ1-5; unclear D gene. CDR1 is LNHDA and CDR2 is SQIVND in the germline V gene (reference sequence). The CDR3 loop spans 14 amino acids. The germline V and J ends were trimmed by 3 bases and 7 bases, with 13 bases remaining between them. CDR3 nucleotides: TGTGCCAGTAGTATGGGCGAGCCCAGCCAGCCCCAGCATTTT. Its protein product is CASSMGEPSQPQHF.

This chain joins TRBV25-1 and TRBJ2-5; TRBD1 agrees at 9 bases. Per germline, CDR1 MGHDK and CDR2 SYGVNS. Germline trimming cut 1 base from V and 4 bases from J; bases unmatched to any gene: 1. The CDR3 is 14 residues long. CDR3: CASSEWGQGETQYF. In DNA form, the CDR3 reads TGTGCCAGCAGTGAATGGGGACAGGGAGAGACCCAGTACTTC.